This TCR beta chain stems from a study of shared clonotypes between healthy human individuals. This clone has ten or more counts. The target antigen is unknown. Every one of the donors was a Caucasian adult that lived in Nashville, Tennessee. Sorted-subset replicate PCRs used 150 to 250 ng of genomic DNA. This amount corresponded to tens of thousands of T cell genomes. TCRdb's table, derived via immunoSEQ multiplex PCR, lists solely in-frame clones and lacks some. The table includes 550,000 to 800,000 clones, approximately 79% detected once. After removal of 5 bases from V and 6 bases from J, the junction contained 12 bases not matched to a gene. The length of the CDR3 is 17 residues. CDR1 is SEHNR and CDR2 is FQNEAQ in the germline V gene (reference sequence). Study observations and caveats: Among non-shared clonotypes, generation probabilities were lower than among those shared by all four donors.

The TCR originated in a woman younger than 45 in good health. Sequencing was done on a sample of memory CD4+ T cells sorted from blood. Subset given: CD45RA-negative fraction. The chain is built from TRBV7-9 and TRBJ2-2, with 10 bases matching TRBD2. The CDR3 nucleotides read TGTGCCAGCAGCCCTGGCCGCCTAGCGGGAGAGCCCGGGGAGCTGTTTTTT. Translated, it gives CASSPGRLAGEPGELFF. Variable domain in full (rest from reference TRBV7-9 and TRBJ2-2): DTGVSQNPRHKITKRGQNVTFRCDPISEHNRLYWYRQTLGQGPEFLTYFQNEAQLEKSRLLSDRFSAERPKGSFSTLEIQRTEQGDSAMYLCASSPGRLAGEPGELFFGEGSRLTVL.